This T cell receptor (beta chain) comes out of a study of long-term antiretroviral therapy in people with HIV. Findings of the study overall: Whichever time point was examined, clones expanded before ART dominated the repertoire. Diversity measured after ART increased yet remained under transplant donor controls.

HIV-positive participants were all treated in the United States. Germline V gene sequence: CDR1 SGHRS, CDR2 YFSETQ. V lost 2 bases to trimming and J lost 5 bases, with 7 bases between them. The CDR3 has 13 residues. Of note for this clone: Its antigen is still unknown.

Researchers ran immunoSEQ v3.0 at survey level. The repertoire was sequenced with immunoSEQ multiplex PCR; TCRdb's copy has only in-frame clones and lacks some. The table records 20,000 or so clones, 70% to 80% of them present only once. The input for sequencing was unsorted PBMCs, taken at the start of antiretroviral therapy, before treatment. The J gene is TRBJ2-2, the V gene TRBV5-1, with a possible D match to TRBD2 (6 bases). The sequence was collected from a man in his late teens or twenties with HIV. This CDR3 reads CASSFSGTGELFF. The CDR3 DNA is TGCGCCAGCAGCTTTAGCGGAACCGGGGAGCTGTTTTTT.